This T cell receptor (beta chain) was recorded in a study of blood T cell repertoires in COVID-19 (dated by TCRdb to 2020 to 2022). Regarding the study in general: Samples from collaborators originated in the United States, Italy and Spain and spanned both the acute and convalescent phases of COVID-19. The material from the prospective study consisted of cDNA or gDNA derived from T cells, B-cell-depleted T cells, or PBMCs. Subjects who had been exposed to COVID-19, were actively infected with it, or had recovered from it provided the deeply sampled blood TCRbeta repertoires that made up the dataset. The repertoires were released in a freely available public database meant as a resource for research on the immune response to SARS-CoV-2. The samples were drawn from two sources: the first 160 participants of the ongoing ImmuneRACE study, and about 1,300 subjects contributed by 6 global collaborators. Nearly every sample came with metadata listing a de-identified subject ID, COVID-19 status, age in years and sex. HLA class I and class II types, where available, came from metadata supplied by the sample provider rather than from assay-based typing. The paper's findings and limits, for the study overall: How much clinical and demographic metadata was included differed by source and by participant, and the metadata was provided uncurated.

The collaborating institutions used their own protocols to collect whole blood in K2EDTA tubes. For TCRbeta analysis, collaborators shipped samples as frozen whole blood, isolated PBMCs, or DNA extracted from either of those sample types. Remarks on this clone: It lacks a known antigen. No per-base quality is available; no much larger clone lies one base away.

The immunoSEQ Assay, a bias-controlled multiplex PCR, was used to amplify TCRbeta CDR3 regions from genomic DNA. The source study handled its data this way. Within the assay, amplification of reference gene primers was used to estimate how many nucleated cells each sample contained. Sequence reads were collapsed and filtered to measure the absolute abundance of every unique TCRbeta CDR3 rearrangement. For each sample, productive Simpson clonality was calculated as the square root of Simpson's diversity index across productive rearrangements. TCRdb took over this immuneACCESS table, retaining in-frame rearrangements with V and J assigned. Such tables are incomplete; in checked studies, under half of the missing clones stem from an unresolved V gene, and the remainder is unexplained. That table furnishes V, J and clone size, whereas the DNA furnished D and trimming. This sample lists about 190,000 clones; around 80% were detected once. The ten largest make up 2.5% to 3.5% of the sample.

The clonotype was recovered from a woman aged 80 or over with active or convalescent COVID-19. Input material: peripheral blood.

The CDR3 protein is CASSFSGVVGNQPQHF. The sequenced DNA is TGTGCCAGCAGTTTCTCGGGGGTGGTCGGCAATCAGCCCCAGCATTTT. The chain uses TRBV28 and TRBJ1-5; the D segment could be TRBD1, given 5 matching bases. Looking up the germline V gene yields CDR1 MDHEN and CDR2 SYDVKM. V is clipped by 3 bases and J by 2 bases, and the sequence between their germline boundaries is 14 bases long. The CDR3, cysteine through phenylalanine, is 16 amino acids long. Only the CDR3 part of the read is kept: 48 bases, read in frame from the first base.